This T cell receptor (beta chain) was found in a study of shared clonotypes between healthy human individuals. Study in general: Three CD4 naive, three CD4 memory, two CD8 naive and one CD8 memory plate were used per donor.

A deep-level run was used for the assay. TCRdb keeps only in-frame clones here, not all; method: immunoSEQ multiplex PCR. The sample records about 2.3 million clones, approximately 95% being singletons. The germline V gene encodes CDR1 LGHNA and CDR2 YNFKEQ. This CDR3 contains 15 residues. The receptor comes from a man aged 18 to 30 in good health. Some clones in this sample may be carry-over from other donors' samples. Source material: naive CD4+ T cells from PBMCs. Subset indicated: CD45RA+ positively selected. V usage is TRBV4-2 and J usage is TRBJ2-5; weak D call: TRBD2 (5 bases). The J call may be incorrect, as the DNA end agrees better with TRBJ2-7. CDR3 sequence reads: CASSQDGRASYEQYF. DNA for the CDR3: TGTGCCAGCAGCCAAGATGGGCGGGCTAGCTACGAGCAGTACTTC.